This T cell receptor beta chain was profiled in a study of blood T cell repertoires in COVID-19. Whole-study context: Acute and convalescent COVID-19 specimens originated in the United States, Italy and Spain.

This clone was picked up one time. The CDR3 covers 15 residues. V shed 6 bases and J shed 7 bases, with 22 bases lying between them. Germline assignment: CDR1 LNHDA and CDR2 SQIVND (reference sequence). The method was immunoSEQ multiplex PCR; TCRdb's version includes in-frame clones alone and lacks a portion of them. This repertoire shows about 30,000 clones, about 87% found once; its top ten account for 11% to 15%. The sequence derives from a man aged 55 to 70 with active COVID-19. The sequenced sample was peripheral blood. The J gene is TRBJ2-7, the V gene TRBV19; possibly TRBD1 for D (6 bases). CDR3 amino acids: CASSPRDTFMWEQYF. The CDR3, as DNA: TGTGCCAGTAGCCCCCGGGACACCTTTATGTGGGAGCAGTACTTC.